This entry concerns a single T cell receptor (beta chain). It lacks a known antigen. Base qualities are not at hand, and no much larger clone is one base apart. Library construction relied on the immunoSEQ multiplex PCR assay. The immuneACCESS repertoire file appears here via TCRdb, limited to in-frame rearrangements. These files lack a portion of the clones; in checked studies, under half of the deficit traces to unresolved V genes, and the cause of the others is not known. The table for this sample lists about 31,000 clones; 80% to 90% of them were counted only once. The ten largest clones take up approximately 8% of the sample. This specimen comes from a study of T cell changes during pregnancy in multiple sclerosis (dated by TCRdb to about 2019). General notes on the study: The study looked at changes in the T cell repertoire across pregnancy in women with multiple sclerosis.

CDR1 and CDR2, looked up from the germline V gene (reference sequence), are MNHEY and SMNVEV. V is cut by 5 bases and J by 7 bases, and the space between the germline ends is 20 bases. The CDR3, from cysteine to phenylalanine, totals 15 residues. The sequence is cut down to CDR3 DNA, 45 bases in frame from base 1. The sequence came from a female donor with multiple sclerosis, enrolled in a pregnancy study. This material consisted of CD8+ T cells from peripheral blood mononuclear cells, taken before pregnancy. Rearrangement joined TRBV27 to TRBJ1-2; perhaps TRBD1 is the D gene, with 6 bases matching. Here the CDR3 is given as CASSSSGGGLAGYTF. The DNA sequence is TGTGCCAGCAGTAGCTCTGGCGGGGGGCTGGCTGGCTACACCTTC.